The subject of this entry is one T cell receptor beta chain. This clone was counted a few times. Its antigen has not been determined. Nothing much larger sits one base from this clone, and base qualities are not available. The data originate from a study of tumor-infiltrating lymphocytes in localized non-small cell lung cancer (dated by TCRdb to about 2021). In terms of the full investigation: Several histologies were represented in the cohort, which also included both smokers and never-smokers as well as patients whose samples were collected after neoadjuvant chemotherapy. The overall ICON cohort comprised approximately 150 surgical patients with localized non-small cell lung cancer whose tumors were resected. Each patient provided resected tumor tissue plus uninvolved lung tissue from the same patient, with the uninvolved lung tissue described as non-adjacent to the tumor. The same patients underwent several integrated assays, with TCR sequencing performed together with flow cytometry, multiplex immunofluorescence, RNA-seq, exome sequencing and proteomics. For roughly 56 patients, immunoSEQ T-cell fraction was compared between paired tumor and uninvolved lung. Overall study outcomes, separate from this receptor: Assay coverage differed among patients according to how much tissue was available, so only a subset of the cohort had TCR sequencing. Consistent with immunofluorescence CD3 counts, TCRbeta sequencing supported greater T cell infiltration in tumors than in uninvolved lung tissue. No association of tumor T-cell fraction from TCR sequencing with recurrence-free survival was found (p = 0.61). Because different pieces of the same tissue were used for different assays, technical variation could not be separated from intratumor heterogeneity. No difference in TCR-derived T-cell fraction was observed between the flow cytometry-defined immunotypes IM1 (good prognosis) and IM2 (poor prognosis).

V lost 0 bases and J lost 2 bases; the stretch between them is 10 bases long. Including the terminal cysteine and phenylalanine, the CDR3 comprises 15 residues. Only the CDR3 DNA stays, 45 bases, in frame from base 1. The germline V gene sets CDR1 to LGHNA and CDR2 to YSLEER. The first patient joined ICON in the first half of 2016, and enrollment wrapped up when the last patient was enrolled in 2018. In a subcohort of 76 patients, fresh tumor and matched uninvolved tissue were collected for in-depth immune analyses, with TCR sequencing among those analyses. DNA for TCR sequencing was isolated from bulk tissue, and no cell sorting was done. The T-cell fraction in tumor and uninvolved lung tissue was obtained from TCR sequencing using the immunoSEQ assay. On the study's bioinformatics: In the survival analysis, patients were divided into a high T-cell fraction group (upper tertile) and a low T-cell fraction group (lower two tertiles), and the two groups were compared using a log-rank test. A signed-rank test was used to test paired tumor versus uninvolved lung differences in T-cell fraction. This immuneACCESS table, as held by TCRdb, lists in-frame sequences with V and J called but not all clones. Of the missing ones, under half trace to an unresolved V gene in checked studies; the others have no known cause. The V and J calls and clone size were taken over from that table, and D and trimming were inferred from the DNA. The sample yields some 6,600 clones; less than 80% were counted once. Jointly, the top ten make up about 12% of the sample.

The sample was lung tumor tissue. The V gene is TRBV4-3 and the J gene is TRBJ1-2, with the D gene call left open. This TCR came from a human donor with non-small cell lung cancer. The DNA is TGCGCCAGCAGCCAAGACAACAGCCTAAACTATGGCTACACCTTC. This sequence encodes CASSQDNSLNYGYTF.